This entry lists 29 T cell receptor beta chains sequenced from one sample in a study of blood T cell repertoires in COVID-19. This table comes from immunoSEQ multiplex PCR, and its TCRdb copy is limited to in-frame clones, with some not included. The sample includes 80,000 or so clones, over 75% of them seen just once. Material: peripheral blood. The receptors derive from a man in his fifties or sixties with COVID-19, enrolled during active disease.

This clone came up once. The CDR3 sequence: CAWSVGFGTEAFF. DNA of the CDR3: TGTGCCTGGAGTGTTGGCTTTGGCACTGAAGCTTTCTTT. J is TRBJ1-1 and V is TRBV30; D is undetermined. CDR1 and CDR2 from the germline V gene are GTSNPN and SVGIG (reference sequence). Trimming took 0 bases from V and 4 from J, leaving 9 bases between them. The CDR3 consists of 13 residues.

Of note for this clone: A much larger clone differs by one base, so this may be a read error. V is TRBV27 and J is TRBJ1-5, with TRBD1 as a possible D gene (5 bases). This CDR3 is built from 13 residues. V gave up 6 bases and J gave up 4 bases, with 10 bases separating them. Germline CDR1 is MNHEY and CDR2 is SMNVEV (reference sequence). Here the CDR3 reads CASSPDRNQPQHF. The CDR3 DNA reads as TGTGCCAGCAGCCCAGACAGAAATCAGCCCCAGCATTTT.

This chain connects TRBV5-1 to TRBJ1-4; no firm D call. V was trimmed by 4 bases and J by 0 bases, leaving 7 bases between them. The germline CDR1 and CDR2 sequences are SGHRS and YFSETQ. This CDR3 is 14 amino acids long. This chain's CDR3 is CASSVQATNEKLFF. CDR3 DNA: TGCGCCAGCAGCGTCCAGGCAACTAATGAAAAACTGTTTTTT.

This clone is a singleton in its sample. The V gene is TRBV19, the J gene TRBJ2-7; 11 bases match TRBD1. The V segment lost 3 bases and the J segment 5 bases; nucleotides outside the gene matches: 6. The CDR3 length is 15 residues. Looked up from germline, CDR1 is LNHDA and CDR2 is SQIVND (reference sequence). The CDR3 DNA sequence: TGTGCCAGTAGTATTGGGGGACAGGGGGTCCACGAGCAGTACTTC. Translation: CASSIGGQGVHEQYF.

This chain links TRBV11-1 with TRBJ2-1; 14 nucleotides align to TRBD2. The ends lost 5 bases at V and 7 bases at J; junction bases unmatched: 4. This CDR3 comprises 15 residues. Germline assignment: CDR1 SGHAT and CDR2 FQDESV (reference sequence). The CDR3 is CASSQGTSGRNEQFF. In DNA, the CDR3 is TGTGCCAGCAGCCAGGGGACTAGCGGGAGAAATGAGCAGTTCTTC.

The chain is built from TRBV5-4 and TRBJ2-7; 9 positions match TRBD1. The trim removed 2 bases at V and 2 bases at J, leaving 2 bases unmatched. CDR1 and CDR2 from the germline V gene are SGHNT and YYREEE (reference sequence). This CDR3 is built from 14 residues. CDR3 sequence reads: CASSFGTGTYEQYF. The CDR3, as DNA: TGTGCCAGCAGCTTTGGGACAGGGACCTACGAGCAGTACTTC. Together with reference TRBV5-4 and TRBJ2-7, the CDR3 gives the full variable domain: ETGVTQSPTHLIKTRGQQVTLRCSSQSGHNTVSWYQQALGQGPQFIFQYYREEENGRGNFPPRFSGLQFPNYSSELNVNALELDDSALYLCASSFGTGTYEQYFGPGTRLTVT.

The rearrangement links TRBV27 to TRBJ1-3; no clear D gene. The ends were cut back, 6 bases at V and 2 bases at J, with 5 bases in the middle. The germline V gene has CDR1 MNHEY and CDR2 SMNVEV (reference sequence). There are 12 residues in the CDR3. The CDR3 nucleotides read TGTGCCAGCAGGTCTACTGGAAACACCATATATTTT. Amino acid sequence: CASRSTGNTIYF.

The chain couples TRBV24-1 to TRBJ2-5; tentative D call: TRBD1 (5 bases). With 3 bases removed from V and 2 bases from J, the gap between germline ends came to 12 bases. Germline V CDR1 and CDR2: KGHDR, SFDVKD. The CDR3 is made up of 15 amino acids. In DNA, the CDR3 is TGTGCCACCAGTGATACTCGGAAGGGGCAAGAGACCCAGTACTTC. As protein: CATSDTRKGQETQYF.

The chain is built from TRBV6-1 and TRBJ1-2, with a weak D call TRBD1 (6 bases). Germline V CDR1 and CDR2: MNHNS, SASEGT. This CDR3 is built from 13 residues. V lost 5 bases, J lost 2 bases, and 9 bases lay in between. The CDR3 coding sequence is TGTGCCAGCAGTATGGACAGAAACTATGGCTACACCTTC. Amino acids: CASSMDRNYGYTF.

The rearrangement links TRBV28 to TRBJ1-3; D is unresolved. The CDR3 spans 13 residues. In germline, CDR1 is MDHEN, CDR2 SYDVKM. The V end lost 6 bases, the J end lost 0 bases, and 6 bases lay between the germline ends. The CDR3 DNA reads as TGTGCCAGCAGCCCTCGCTCTGGAAACACCATATATTTT. Protein product: CASSPRSGNTIYF. Variable domain in full (rest from reference TRBV28 and TRBJ1-3): DVKVTQSSRYLVKRTGEKVFLECVQDMDHENMFWYRQDPGLGLRLIYFSYDVKMKEKGDIPEGYSVSREKKERFSLILESASTNQTSMYLCASSPRSGNTIYFGEGSWLTVV.

The rearrangement links TRBV13 to TRBJ1-6; the D gene is possibly TRBD1 (5 bases). Per germline, CDR1 PRHDT and CDR2 FYEKMQ (reference sequence). The V gene lost 7 bases and the J gene lost 7 bases, with 11 bases spanning the gap. This CDR3 contains 13 residues. The CDR3 loop is CASTDRRNSPLHF. The CDR3 bases are TGTGCCAGCACCGACAGAAGAAATTCACCCCTCCACTTT. Using reference TRBV13 and TRBJ1-6 for the parts outside the CDR3, the full variable domain is AAGVIQSPRHLIKEKRETATLKCYPIPRHDTVYWYQQGPGQDPQFLISFYEKMQSDKGSIPDRFSAQQFSDYHSELNMSSLELGDSALYFCASTDRRNSPLHFGNGTRLTVT.

This clone showed up just a few times. The CDR3 DNA sequence: TGTGCCAGCAGTACGCCAGGGGCACGGCCCCAGCATTTT. Amino acids: CASSTPGARPQHF. This chain connects TRBV28 to TRBJ1-5, with D perhaps matching TRBD1 (6 bases). Germline V gives CDR1 MDHEN, CDR2 SYDVKM. The CDR3 contains 13 residues. V lost 5 bases and J 9 bases, leaving 14 bases between the germline ends.

This chain uses TRBV5-4 with TRBJ2-3, with 14 bases aligning to TRBD2. The germline V gene encodes CDR1 SGHNT and CDR2 YYREEE (reference sequence). After removal of 4 bases from V and 5 bases from J, the junction contained 6 bases not matched to a gene. The CDR3 sequence is 16 residues long. The DNA of the CDR3 is TGTGCCAGCAGCCCGCGACTAGCGGGAGGGAAAGATACGCAGTATTTT. Amino acids: CASSPRLAGGKDTQYF.

The V call is TRBV15, the J call TRBJ1-2; D remains unclear. The germline V and J ends were trimmed by 3 bases and 4 bases, with 15 bases remaining between them. This CDR3 comprises 15 residues. In germline, CDR1 is LNHNV, CDR2 YYDKDF (reference sequence). The chain's CDR3 is CATSSDPARFYGYTF. CDR3 DNA: TGTGCCACCAGCAGTGACCCGGCGAGGTTCTATGGCTACACCTTC.

The chain is built from TRBV6-5 and TRBJ2-3, with a weak D call TRBD1 (6 bases). From germline, CDR1 is MNHEY and CDR2 SVGAGI. The CDR3 has 14 residues. V was trimmed by 8 bases and J by 6 bases, leaving 18 bases between them. CDR3 in amino acids: CASQDRWGYDTQYF. In DNA, the CDR3 is TGTGCCAGCCAAGACAGGTGGGGATATGATACGCAGTATTTT.

The chain's CDR3 is CSAIYGTPYF. The CDR3 region has the DNA TGCAGTGCTATTTACGGGACTCCGTACTTC. V is TRBV20-1 and J is TRBJ2-7, with a possible D match to TRBD2 (6 bases). CDR3 size: 10 residues. The V gene's germline CDR1 is DFQATT and CDR2 SNEGSKA (reference sequence). Trimming removed 4 bases from V and 12 bases from J, with 13 bases in between.

The chain carries TRBV3-1 (or the pseudogene TRBV3-2) and TRBJ1-2; TRBD1 matches 10 bases. This CDR3 spans 13 amino acids. In germline, CDR1 is LGHDT, CDR2 YNNKEL (reference sequence). V gave up 5 bases and J gave up 5 bases; unmatched junction bases: 2. In nucleotides, the CDR3 is TGTGCCAGCAGCAGGACAGGGGGGTATGGCTACACCTTC. Its translation: CASSRTGGYGYTF.

The chain couples TRBV7-3 to TRBJ2-2; no firm D call. The germline V gene encodes CDR1 SGHTA and CDR2 FQGTGA. The V and J ends lost 4 bases and 7 bases respectively, with 10 bases between them. The CDR3 length is 13 residues. The CDR3 is CASSSTTFGELFF. The CDR3 nucleotides read TGTGCCAGCAGCTCCACTACCTTCGGGGAGCTGTTTTTT.

The chain couples TRBV28 to TRBJ2-7; 7 bases align to TRBD1. Trimming at V came to 5 bases and at J to 9 bases, leaving 16 bases not matched to a gene. The CDR3 totals 15 residues. Per germline, CDR1 MDHEN and CDR2 SYDVKM. CDR3: CASSPYPLGPGGQYF. As DNA, the CDR3 is TGTGCCAGCAGTCCGTACCCCTTGGGCCCAGGGGGGCAGTACTTC.

The V call is TRBV12-3 or TRBV12-4, the J call TRBJ2-7, with D possibly matching TRBD2 (5 bases). V shed 2 bases and J shed 5 bases, with 10 bases lying between them. The CDR3 is made up of 13 amino acids. The CDR3 bases are TGTGCCAGCAGTTTAATGATGGGAGACGAGCAGTACTTC. It translates to CASSLMMGDEQYF.

V gene TRBV6-5 combines with J gene TRBJ2-3; TRBD1 matches 10 bases. Germline V gene data show CDR1 as MNHEY and CDR2 as SVGAGI. The CDR3 covers 14 residues. V lost 6 bases and J lost 5; bases outside the gene matches: 5. The DNA for the CDR3 is TGTGCCAGCAGCGACAGGGGGCAAGGAGATACGCAGTATTTT. Protein product: CASSDRGQGDTQYF.

This rearrangement joins TRBV20-1 to TRBJ2-7; weak D call: TRBD2 (5 bases). Trimming shortened V by 3 bases and J by 0 bases, and 15 bases separated the two germline ends. CDR1 is DFQATT, CDR2 SNEGSKA, per germline (reference sequence). CDR3 size: 15 residues. The CDR3 nucleotides read TGCAGTGCTAGTCCCGGAAGAGCGGACTCCTACGAGCAGTACTTC. This translates into CSASPGRADSYEQYF.

The V gene is TRBV9, the J gene TRBJ2-1; the match to TRBD2 covers 8 bases. With 4 bases clipped from V and 4 bases from J, the junction kept 4 bases outside the gene matches. CDR3 length: 14 amino acids. CDR1 and CDR2 from the germline V gene are SGDLS and YYNGEE. The CDR3 nucleotides read TGTGCCAGCAGCTTAGCGGGGACATACAATGAGCAGTTCTTC. Amino acids: CASSLAGTYNEQFF.

In its sample, this clone was seen a few times. This chain connects TRBV9 to TRBJ2-7; D unclear. The CDR3 extends over 13 amino acids. Looked up from germline, CDR1 is SGDLS and CDR2 is YYNGEE. Trimming pared 1 base from V and 3 bases from J, leaving 8 bases between. The CDR3 here is CASSVNPNYEQYF. The CDR3 region has the DNA TGTGCCAGCAGCGTAAATCCTAACTACGAGCAGTACTTC.

This clone was seen just once. The chain combines TRBV4-1 with TRBJ2-3; 9 bases fit TRBD1. Trimming removed 2 bases from V and 1 base from J; junction bases left unmatched: 4. Germline assignment: CDR1 MGHRA and CDR2 YSYEKL. The length of the CDR3 is 16 residues. CDR3 in amino acids: CASSQTQGARTDTQYF. Here the CDR3 DNA reads TGCGCCAGCAGCCAAACACAGGGGGCCCGCACAGATACGCAGTATTTT.

This rearrangement joins TRBV6-5 to TRBJ1-2, with TRBD1 matching over 7 bases. This CDR3 is 14 amino acids long. V lost 5 bases, J lost 7 bases, and 10 bases stayed unmatched. Germline CDR1 reads MNHEY; CDR2 reads SVGAGI. The CDR3 DNA reads TGTGCCAGCAGTAGCGCAGACAGGGTAATTGGCTACACCTTC. Translation gives CASSSADRVIGYTF.

This chain links TRBV19 with TRBJ1-6, with 9 bases that match TRBD1. This CDR3 has 16 residues. Looked up from germline, CDR1 is LNHDA and CDR2 is SQIVND (reference sequence). Unmatched junction bases numbered 9, after V lost 5 bases and J lost 7 bases. Written as DNA, the CDR3 is TGTGCCAGTAGTCCCAGGACAGGGGCAATGAATTCACCCCTCCACTTT. This translates into CASSPRTGAMNSPLHF. The variable domain in full, completed from reference TRBV19 and TRBJ1-6, reads DGGITQSPKYLFRKEGQNVTLSCEQNLNHDAMYWYRQDPGQGLRLIYYSQIVNDFQKGDIAEGYSVSREKKESFPLTVTSAQKNPTAFYLCASSPRTGAMNSPLHFGNGTRLTVT.

The rearrangement joins TRBV20-1 to TRBJ2-7, with D possibly matching TRBD2 (5 bases). The CDR3 consists of 13 residues. The germline V and J ends were trimmed by 3 bases and 0 bases, with 9 bases remaining between them. Germline V CDR1 and CDR2: DFQATT, SNEGSKA (reference sequence). For the CDR3, the DNA is TGCAGTGCTAGTTTAACTAGCTCCTACGAGCAGTACTTC. It codes for CSASLTSSYEQYF.

The chain recombines TRBV4-3 with TRBJ2-7; D unclear. Germline V gives CDR1 LGHNA, CDR2 YSLEER. V gave up 1 base and J gave up 0 bases, with 4 bases separating them. CDR3 length: 13 residues. CDR3 region: CASSQGGSYEQYF. Written as DNA, the CDR3 is TGCGCCAGCAGCCAAGGCGGCTCCTACGAGCAGTACTTC.